This T cell receptor (beta chain) was observed in a study of T cell responses to AZD1222 COVID-19 vaccine. Germline V gene lookup returns CDR1 MGHRA and CDR2 YSYEKL. This CDR3 comprises 15 residues. Trimming shortened V by 3 bases and J by 3 bases, and 12 bases separated the two germline ends. The data were produced by immunoSEQ multiplex PCR, yet TCRdb's version contains in-frame clones alone and is incomplete. The profile shows around 200,000 clones, around 94% of them singletons. V gene TRBV4-1 combines with J gene TRBJ2-1, with D perhaps TRBD2 (6 bases). This receptor was obtained from an adult who received the AZD1222 COVID-19 vaccine. The sequences come from peripheral blood, collected 28 days after the second AZD1222 dose. Written as DNA, the CDR3 is TGCGCCAGCAGCCACCCGGGACTTAACTACAATGAGCAGTTCTTC. It codes for CASSHPGLNYNEQFF.